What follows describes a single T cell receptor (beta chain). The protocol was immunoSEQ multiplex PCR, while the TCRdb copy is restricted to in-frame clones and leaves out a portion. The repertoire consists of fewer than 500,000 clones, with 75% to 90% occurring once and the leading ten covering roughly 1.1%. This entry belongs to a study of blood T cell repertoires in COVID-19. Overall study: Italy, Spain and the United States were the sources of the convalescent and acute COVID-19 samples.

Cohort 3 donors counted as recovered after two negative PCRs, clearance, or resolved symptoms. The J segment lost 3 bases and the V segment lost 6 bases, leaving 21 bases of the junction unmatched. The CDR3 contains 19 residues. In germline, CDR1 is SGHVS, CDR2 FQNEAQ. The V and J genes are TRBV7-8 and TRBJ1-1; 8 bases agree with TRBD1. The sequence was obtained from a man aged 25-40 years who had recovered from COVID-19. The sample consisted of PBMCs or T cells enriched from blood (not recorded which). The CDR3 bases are TGTGCCAGCAGACCAAGACAGGGGCCTCAAGGGGAGGGTTACACTGAAGCTTTCTTT. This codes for CASRPRQGPQGEGYTEAFF.